This T cell receptor beta chain was profiled in a study of response to subunit inactivated influenza vaccine. The V gene lost 9 bases and the J gene lost 2 bases, with 13 bases spanning the gap. The CDR3 has 14 residues. TCRdb used MiXCR to reprocess the RT-PCR reads, holding one entry per CDR3 protein. Here the sample spans around 500,000 distinct CDR3 sequences, roughly 9.8% being singletons. J is TRBJ2-2 and V is TRBV12-3 or TRBV12-4; D is possibly TRBD2 (5 bases). The sequence was collected from a man in his forties or fifties who received an inactivated influenza vaccine. The starting material was PBMCs from blood, obtained around seven weeks after vaccination. The CDR3 loop reads CASLGRPNTGELFF. The CDR3 DNA is TGTGCCAGTCTAGGGAGACCCAACACCGGGGAGCTGTTTTTT.